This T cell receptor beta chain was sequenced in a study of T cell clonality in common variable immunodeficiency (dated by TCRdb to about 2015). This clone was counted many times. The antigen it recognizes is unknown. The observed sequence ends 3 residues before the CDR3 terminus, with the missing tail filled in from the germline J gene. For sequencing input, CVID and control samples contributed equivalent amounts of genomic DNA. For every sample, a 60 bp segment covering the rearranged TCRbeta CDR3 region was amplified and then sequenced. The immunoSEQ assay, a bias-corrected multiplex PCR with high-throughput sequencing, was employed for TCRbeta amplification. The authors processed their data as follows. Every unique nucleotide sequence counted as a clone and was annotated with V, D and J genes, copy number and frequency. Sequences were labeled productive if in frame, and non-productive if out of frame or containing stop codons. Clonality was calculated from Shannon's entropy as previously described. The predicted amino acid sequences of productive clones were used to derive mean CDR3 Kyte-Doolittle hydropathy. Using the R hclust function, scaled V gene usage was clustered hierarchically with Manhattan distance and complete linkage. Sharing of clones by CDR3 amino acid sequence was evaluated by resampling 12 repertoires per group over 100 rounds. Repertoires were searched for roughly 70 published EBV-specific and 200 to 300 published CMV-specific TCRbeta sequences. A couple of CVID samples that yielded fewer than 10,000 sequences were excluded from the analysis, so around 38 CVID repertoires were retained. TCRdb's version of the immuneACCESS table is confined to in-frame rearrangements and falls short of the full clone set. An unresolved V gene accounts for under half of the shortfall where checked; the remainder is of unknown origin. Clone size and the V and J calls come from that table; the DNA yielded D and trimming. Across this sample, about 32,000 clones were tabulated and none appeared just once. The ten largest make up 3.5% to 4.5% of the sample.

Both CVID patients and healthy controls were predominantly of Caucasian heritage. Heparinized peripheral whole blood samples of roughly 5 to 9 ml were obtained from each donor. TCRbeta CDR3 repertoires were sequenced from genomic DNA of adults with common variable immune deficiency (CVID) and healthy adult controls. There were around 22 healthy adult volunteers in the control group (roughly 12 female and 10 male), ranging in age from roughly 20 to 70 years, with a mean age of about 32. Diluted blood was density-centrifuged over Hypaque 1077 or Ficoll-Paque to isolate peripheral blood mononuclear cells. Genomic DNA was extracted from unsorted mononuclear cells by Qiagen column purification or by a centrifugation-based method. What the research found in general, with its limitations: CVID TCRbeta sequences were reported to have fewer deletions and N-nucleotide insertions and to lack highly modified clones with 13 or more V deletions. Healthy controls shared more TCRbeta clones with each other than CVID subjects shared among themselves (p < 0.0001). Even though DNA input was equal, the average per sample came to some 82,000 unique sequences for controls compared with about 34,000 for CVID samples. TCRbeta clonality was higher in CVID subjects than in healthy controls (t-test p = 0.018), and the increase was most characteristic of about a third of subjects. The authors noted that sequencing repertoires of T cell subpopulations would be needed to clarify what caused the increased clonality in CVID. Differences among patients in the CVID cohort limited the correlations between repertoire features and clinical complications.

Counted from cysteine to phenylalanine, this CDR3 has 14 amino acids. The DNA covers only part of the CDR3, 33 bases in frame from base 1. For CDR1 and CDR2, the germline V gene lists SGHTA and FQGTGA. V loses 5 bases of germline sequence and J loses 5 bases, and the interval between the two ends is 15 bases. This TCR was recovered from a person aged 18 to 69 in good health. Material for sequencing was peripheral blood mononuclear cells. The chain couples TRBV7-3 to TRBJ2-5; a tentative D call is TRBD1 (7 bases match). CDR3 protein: CASSPQGGGETQYF. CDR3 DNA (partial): TGTGCCAGCAGCCCTCAGGGGGGTGGGGAGACC.